This entry lists 5 T cell receptor beta chains sequenced from one sample in a study of CD8+ T cells in alopecia areata. The treatment was: oral pan-JAK inhibitor, 5-10 mg twice daily. RNA was extracted and reverse transcribed into cDNA as the sequencing template. Assay: immunoSEQ multiplex PCR; the TCRdb copy retains only in-frame clones and omits some. The repertoire holds more than 150,000 clones, with approximately 49% as singletons. The source material was CD8+ T cells sorted from blood, sampled around week 53, from a patient treated with tofacitinib. The receptors originated from a human donor with alopecia areata.

The V and J genes are TRBV6-6 and TRBJ2-7, with TRBD1 matching 9 bases. Trimming cost V 7 bases and J 3 bases; bases outside gene matches: 7. The germline V gene has CDR1 MNHNY and CDR2 SVGAGI (reference sequence). This CDR3 has 14 residues. Here the CDR3 DNA reads TGTGCCAGCACTTTTACGACAGGGGGCTACGAGCAGTACTTC. Translated: CASTFTTGGYEQYF.

The chain links TRBV4-1 to TRBJ2-1, with a tentative D call TRBD1 (5 bases). Germline V gene data show CDR1 as MGHRA and CDR2 as YSYEKL. V lost 5 bases and J 4 bases, leaving 15 bases between the germline ends. This CDR3 has 15 residues. CDR3 sequence (DNA): TGCGCCAGCAGCATCCGAAAAGGGGCTTACAATGAGCAGTTCTTC. It specifies CASSIRKGAYNEQFF.

The V gene is TRBV9, the J gene TRBJ2-2, with 7 bases matching TRBD1. CDR1 SGDLS and CDR2 YYNGEE come from the germline V gene. The CDR3 sequence is 13 residues long. V gave up 3 bases and J gave up 4 bases; unmatched junction bases: 0. The chain's CDR3 is CASSGTGTGELFF. As DNA, the CDR3 is TGTGCCAGCAGCGGGACAGGCACCGGGGAGCTGTTTTTT.

The CDR3 bases are TGTGCCAGCAGCTTAGCCGGAGAGCAGTTCTTC. It yields the protein CASSLAGEQFF. This chain connects TRBV7-9 to TRBJ2-1; no clear D. The germline V and J ends were trimmed by 0 bases and 10 bases, with 4 bases remaining between them. CDR1 and CDR2 from the germline V gene are SEHNR and FQNEAQ (reference sequence). The CDR3 runs to 11 residues.

The V call is TRBV5-6, the J call TRBJ2-1; 13 bases are a match to TRBD2. The CDR3 extends over 16 amino acids. Germline CDR1 and CDR2: SGHDT and YYEEEE. The V segment lost 4 bases and the J segment 4 bases; nucleotides outside the gene matches: 5. The CDR3 DNA sequence: TGTGCCAGCAGCCTTCGACTAGCGGGGGGATACAATGAGCAGTTCTTC. Its translation: CASSLRLAGGYNEQFF. Based on the CDR3 plus reference TRBV5-6 and TRBJ2-1, the full variable domain is DAGVTQSPTHLIKTRGQQVTLRCSPKSGHDTVSWYQQALGQGPQFIFQYYEEEERQRGNFPDRFSGHQFPNYSSELNVNALLLGDSALYLCASSLRLAGGYNEQFFGPGTRLTVL.